These 9 T cell receptor beta chains were sequenced from one sample in a study of ipilimumab plus nivolumab after autologous stem cell transplantation (dated by TCRdb to the early 2020s). Library construction relied on the immunoSEQ multiplex PCR assay. Entries here come from immuneACCESS through TCRdb and include only in-frame sequences with V and J called. Some clones fail to appear in such tables; in the studies checked, an unresolved V gene covers under half of the shortfall, and the cause of the remainder is unknown. Within this sample are more than 4,500 clones, with 76% of them counted one time only. The ten top clones hold about a sixth of the sample. Sequencing was performed on PBMCs, taken in a trial of ipilimumab plus nivolumab as post-transplant consolidation. The receptors here all came from a male donor with multiple myeloma.

A note on this clone: The same CDR3 also results from other DNA sequences found in this sample. This chain connects TRBV29-1 to TRBJ1-2; the match to TRBD1 covers 9 bases. With 4 bases clipped from V and 5 bases from J, the junction kept 2 bases outside the gene matches. There are 12 residues in the CDR3. Germline V gives CDR1 SQVTM, CDR2 ANQGSEA. CDR3 bases: TGCAGCGTTGGCGGGACAGGGTATGGCTACACCTTC. This sequence encodes CSVGGTGYGYTF.

The V gene is TRBV5-4, the J gene TRBJ2-7, with 8 bases lining up with TRBD1. This CDR3 is 15 amino acids long. Germline V gene sequence: CDR1 SGHNT, CDR2 YYREEE (reference sequence). V gave up 5 bases and J gave up 0 bases; unmatched junction bases: 7. CDR3 region: CASSLTGGSSYEQYF. CDR3 in DNA: TGTGCCAGCAGTCTCACAGGGGGTAGCTCCTACGAGCAGTACTTC.

V is TRBV7-9 and J is TRBJ2-5, with D possibly called TRBD1 or TRBD2 (5 bases each). V was clipped by 1 base and J by 9 bases, with 9 bases between them. This CDR3 has 12 amino acids. Germline assignment: CDR1 SEHNR and CDR2 FQNEAQ (reference sequence). CDR3: CASSLGLGPQYF. The CDR3 bases are TGTGCCAGCAGCTTAGGGCTGGGACCCCAGTACTTC.

Regarding this clone: One end of the junction fails to match germline, which may point to a read error. The chain joins TRBV5-3 to TRBJ1-1; D remains ambiguous. TRBV5-3 is an ORF, with its function uncertain. CDR3 length: 15 residues. The CDR3 nucleotides are TGTGCCAGCAGCTTGATGCGGGTCGAGAAGGCTGAAGCTTTCTTT. Its translation: CASSLMRVEKAEAFF.

The V and J genes are TRBV7-8 and TRBJ2-7; TRBD2 aligns across 9 bases. The CDR3 consists of 15 residues. Unmatched junction bases numbered 5, after V lost 3 bases and J lost 2 bases. Germline CDR1 reads SGHVS; CDR2 reads FQNEAQ. This chain's CDR3 is CASSFKRGATYEQYF. The CDR3 bases are TGTGCCAGCAGCTTTAAGCGGGGGGCAACCTACGAGCAGTACTTC.

The count of this clone is one. The chain has TRBV6-6 and TRBJ2-7, with D uncertain. The V gene's germline CDR1 is MNHNY and CDR2 SVGAGI (reference sequence). The CDR3 is 12 amino acids. V shed 4 bases and J shed 2 bases, with 6 bases lying between them. In DNA form, the CDR3 reads TGTGCCAGCAGTTCAATAGCCTACGAGCAGTACTTC. Translation: CASSSIAYEQYF.

The genes are TRBV5-1 and TRBJ2-5; 9 bases fit TRBD1. The CDR3 is 15 amino acids. V lost 4 bases, J lost 5 bases, and 9 bases stayed unmatched. The germline CDR1 and CDR2 sequences are SGHRS and YFSETQ. The CDR3 spells CASSAGQGTGETQYF. CDR3 bases: TGCGCCAGCAGCGCTGGACAGGGGACAGGGGAGACCCAGTACTTC.

This chain joins TRBV18 and TRBJ2-2; D is perhaps TRBD2 (5 bases). The V and J ends lost 8 bases and 2 bases respectively, with 21 bases between them. The CDR3 consists of 17 residues. Germline lookup yields CDR1 KGHSH and CDR2 LQKENI. The DNA of the CDR3 is TGTGCCAGCCGTGCGGGCTCCCCTCGGCTTAACACCGGGGAGCTGTTTTTT. Its translation: CASRAGSPRLNTGELFF.

The chain couples TRBV19 to TRBJ1-2; 8 nucleotides line up with TRBD1. CDR3 length: 15 amino acids. Germline values: CDR1 LNHDA, CDR2 SQIVND (reference sequence). The junction had 7 bases not matched to a gene; V was cut back by 2 bases and J by 5 bases. For the CDR3, the DNA is TGTGCCAGTAGTATAAGACAGGGGTCTGCATATGGCTACACCTTC. Its protein is CASSIRQGSAYGYTF.